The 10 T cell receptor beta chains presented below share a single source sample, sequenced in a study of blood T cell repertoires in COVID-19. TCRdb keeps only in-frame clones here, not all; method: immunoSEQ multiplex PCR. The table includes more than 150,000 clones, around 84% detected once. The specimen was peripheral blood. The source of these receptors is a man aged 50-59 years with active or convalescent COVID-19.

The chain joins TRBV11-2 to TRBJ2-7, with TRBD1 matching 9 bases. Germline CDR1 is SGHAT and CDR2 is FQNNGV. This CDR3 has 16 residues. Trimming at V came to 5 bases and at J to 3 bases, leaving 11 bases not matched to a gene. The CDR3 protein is CASSNPRGQGGYEQYF. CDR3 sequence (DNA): TGTGCCAGCAGCAACCCAAGGGGACAGGGCGGCTACGAGCAGTACTTC.

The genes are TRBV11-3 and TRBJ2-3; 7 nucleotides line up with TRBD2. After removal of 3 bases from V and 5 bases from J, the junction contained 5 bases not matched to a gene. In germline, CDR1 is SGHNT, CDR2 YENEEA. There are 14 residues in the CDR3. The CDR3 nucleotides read TGTGCCAGCAGCTTTGGACTAGTGGGAGATACGCAGTATTTT. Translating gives CASSFGLVGDTQYF.

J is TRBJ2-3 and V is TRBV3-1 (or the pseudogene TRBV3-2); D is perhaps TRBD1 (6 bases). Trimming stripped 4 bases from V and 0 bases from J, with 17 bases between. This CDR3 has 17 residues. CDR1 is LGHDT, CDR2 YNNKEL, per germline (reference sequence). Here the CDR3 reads CASSLHRAVGSTDTQYF. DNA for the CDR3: TGTGCCAGCAGCCTCCACAGGGCCGTAGGCAGCACAGATACGCAGTATTTT.

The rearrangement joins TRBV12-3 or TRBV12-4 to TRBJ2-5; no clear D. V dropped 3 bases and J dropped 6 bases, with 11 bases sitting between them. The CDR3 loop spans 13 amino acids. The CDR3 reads CASSLLSLKTQYF. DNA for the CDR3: TGTGCCAGCAGTTTGCTTAGCTTGAAGACCCAGTACTTC.

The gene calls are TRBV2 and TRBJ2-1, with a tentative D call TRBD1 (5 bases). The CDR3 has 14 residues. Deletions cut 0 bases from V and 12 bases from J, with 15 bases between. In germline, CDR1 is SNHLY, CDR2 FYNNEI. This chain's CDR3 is CASSEALRQGGQFF. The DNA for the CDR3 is TGTGCCAGCAGTGAAGCGCTTCGGCAGGGTGGGCAGTTCTTC.

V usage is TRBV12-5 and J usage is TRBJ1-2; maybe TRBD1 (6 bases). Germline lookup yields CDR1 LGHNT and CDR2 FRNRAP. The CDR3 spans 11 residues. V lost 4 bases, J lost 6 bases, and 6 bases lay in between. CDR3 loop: CASGSGDGYTF. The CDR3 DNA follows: TGTGCTAGTGGTTCAGGGGATGGCTACACCTTC.

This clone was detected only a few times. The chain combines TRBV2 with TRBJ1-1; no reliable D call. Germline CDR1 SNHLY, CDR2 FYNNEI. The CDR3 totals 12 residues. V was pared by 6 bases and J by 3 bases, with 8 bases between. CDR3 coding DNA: TGTGCCAGCAGAGGAGGAGACACTGAAGCTTTCTTT. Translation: CASRGGDTEAFF.

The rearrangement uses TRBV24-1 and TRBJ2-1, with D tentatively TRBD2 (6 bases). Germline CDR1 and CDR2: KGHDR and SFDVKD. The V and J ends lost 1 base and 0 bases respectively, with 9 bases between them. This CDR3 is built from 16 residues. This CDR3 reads CATSDFPAGSYNEQFF. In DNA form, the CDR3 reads TGTGCCACCAGTGATTTTCCAGCGGGCTCCTACAATGAGCAGTTCTTC.

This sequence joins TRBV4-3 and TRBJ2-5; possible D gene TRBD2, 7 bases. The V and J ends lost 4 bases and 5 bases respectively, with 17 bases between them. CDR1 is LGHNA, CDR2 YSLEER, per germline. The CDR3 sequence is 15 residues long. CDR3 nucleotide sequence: TGCGCCAGCAGCCGAGGGGGGGCGATGTTGGAGACCCAGTACTTC. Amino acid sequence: CASSRGGAMLETQYF.

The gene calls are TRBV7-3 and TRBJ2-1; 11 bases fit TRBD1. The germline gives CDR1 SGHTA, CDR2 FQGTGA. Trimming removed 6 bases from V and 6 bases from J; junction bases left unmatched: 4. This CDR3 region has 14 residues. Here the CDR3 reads CASSLGTGGNEQFF. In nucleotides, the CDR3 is TGTGCCAGCAGTCTCGGGACAGGGGGCAATGAGCAGTTCTTC. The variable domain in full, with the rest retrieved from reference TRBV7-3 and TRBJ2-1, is GAGVSQTPSNKVTEKGKYVELRCDPISGHTALYWYRQSLGQGPEFLIYFQGTGAADDSGLPNDRFFAVRPEGSVSTLKIQRTERGDSAVYLCASSLGTGGNEQFFGPGTRLTVL.